The 12 T cell receptor beta chains in this list originate from one sample, sequenced in a study of blood T cell repertoires in COVID-19. This table comes from immunoSEQ multiplex PCR, and its TCRdb copy is limited to in-frame clones, with some not included. The sample holds about 260,000 clones; around 83% are singletons and the top ten take 3.6%. The sequenced material came from peripheral blood. The receptors were sampled from a man aged 18 to 30 with active or convalescent COVID-19.

In its sample, this clone is medium-sized (0.01 to 0.1%). The chain recombines TRBV19 with TRBJ2-3; D remains ambiguous. Trimming removed 4 bases at V and 3 bases at J, with 11 bases between. CDR1 and CDR2 from the germline V gene are LNHDA and SQIVND (reference sequence). The CDR3 spans 14 residues. Written as DNA, the CDR3 is TGTGCCAGTAGTAGCCTGCCGGGTACAGATACGCAGTATTTT. Protein sequence: CASSSLPGTDTQYF.

The V and J genes are TRBV5-1 and TRBJ2-5; 12 nucleotides line up with TRBD2. Germline CDR1 is SGHRS and CDR2 is YFSETQ. After removal of 9 bases from V and 5 bases from J, the junction contained 8 bases not matched to a gene. CDR3 length: 14 amino acids. In DNA form, the CDR3 reads TGCGCCACCCAATCGACTAGCGGGGGTGAGACCCAGTACTTC. This translates into CATQSTSGGETQYF.

V is TRBV28 and J is TRBJ1-6; D possibly corresponds to TRBD1 (5 bases). The V gene lost 3 bases and the J gene lost 7 bases, with 10 bases spanning the gap. Germline V gene sequence: CDR1 MDHEN, CDR2 SYDVKM. The CDR3 consists of 14 residues. CDR3 sequence: CASSFRQGNSPLHF. The CDR3 DNA follows: TGTGCCAGCAGTTTCAGGCAGGGCAATTCACCCCTCCACTTT. Full variable domain (rest looked up from reference TRBV28 and TRBJ1-6): DVKVTQSSRYLVKRTGEKVFLECVQDMDHENMFWYRQDPGLGLRLIYFSYDVKMKEKGDIPEGYSVSREKKERFSLILESASTNQTSMYLCASSFRQGNSPLHFGNGTRLTVT.

This chain uses TRBV7-3 with TRBJ2-1; D might be TRBD1 (5 bases). CDR1 and CDR2 (germline): SGHTA, FQGTGA. The CDR3 runs 13 residues. V was shortened by 5 bases and J by 6 bases, with 11 bases between the two germline ends. CDR3 DNA sequence: TGTGCCAGCAGCCTTGACAGACTCAATGAGCAGTTCTTC. This translates into CASSLDRLNEQFF.

The chain recombines TRBV7-6 with TRBJ1-2, with D possibly being TRBD1 (5 bases). The germline gives CDR1 SGHVS, CDR2 FNYEAQ. The length of the CDR3 is 13 residues. Between the trimmed V and J ends, which lost 6 bases and 8 bases, there was a span of 16 bases. The CDR3 protein is CASSSPGYQGYTF. The CDR3 DNA reads as TGTGCCAGCAGTTCGCCAGGGTATCAGGGCTACACCTTC. The full variable domain, its missing parts supplied by reference TRBV7-6 and TRBJ1-2, is GAGVSQSPRYKVTKRGQDVALRCDPISGHVSLYWYRQALGQGPEFLTYFNYEAQQDKSGLPNDRFSAERPEGSISTLTIQRTEQRDSAMYRCASSSPGYQGYTFGSGTRLTVV.

This clone turned up a few times. This chain joins TRBV3-1 (or the pseudogene TRBV3-2) and TRBJ2-7, with D possibly matching TRBD2 (5 bases). Per germline, CDR1 LGHDT and CDR2 YNNKEL (reference sequence). The CDR3 length is 14 residues. The V end lost 1 base, the J end lost 5 bases, and 12 bases lay between the germline ends. Here the CDR3 DNA reads TGTGCCAGCAGCCAAGGTCTGGGAGCCCACGAGCAGTACTTC. Encoded protein: CASSQGLGAHEQYF.

This clone has a handful of counts. This chain links TRBV5-1 with TRBJ2-7; unclear D gene. V was shortened by 0 bases and J by 0 bases, with 10 bases between the two germline ends. Germline V gives CDR1 SGHRS, CDR2 YFSETQ. This CDR3 is 15 amino acids long. The CDR3 nucleotides are TGCGCCAGCAGCTTGGAAGGAAGGAGCTCCTACGAGCAGTACTTC. This encodes CASSLEGRSSYEQYF.

The chain has TRBV5-4 and TRBJ2-1; TRBD2 matches at 11 bases. Germline CDR1 reads SGHNT; CDR2 reads YYREEE (reference sequence). The CDR3 is 16 amino acids. The V and J ends lost 4 bases and 6 bases, in that order; junction bases with no gene match: 9. DNA of the CDR3: TGTGCCAGCAGCCAGGGACTAGCGGAGCCCCGCAATGAGCAGTTCTTC. It translates to CASSQGLAEPRNEQFF.

The gene calls are TRBV4-3 and TRBJ2-1; 10 positions match TRBD2. V was clipped by 3 bases and J by 9 bases; unmatched bases: 17. The CDR3 has 18 residues. Germline V CDR1 and CDR2: LGHNA, YSLEER. The CDR3 is CASSHTRSSGRVNGEQFF. The CDR3, as DNA: TGCGCCAGCAGCCATACACGCTCTAGCGGGAGAGTTAACGGTGAGCAGTTCTTC.

A word on this clone: Other DNA sequences in the same sample also yield this CDR3. The chain is built from TRBV6-5 and TRBJ1-5; TRBD1 might be the D (6 bases). The CDR3 is 13 residues long. V dropped 7 bases and J dropped 4 bases, with 11 bases sitting between them. The germline V gene encodes CDR1 MNHEY and CDR2 SVGAGI. The CDR3: CASTTGINQPQHF. DNA of the CDR3: TGTGCCAGCACCACAGGGATAAATCAGCCCCAGCATTTT.

The chain recombines TRBV5-1 with TRBJ2-3, with 9 bases that match TRBD2. This CDR3 spans 14 amino acids. V shed 5 bases and J 0 bases; nucleotides not matched to a gene: 1. Germline CDR1 SGHRS, CDR2 YFSETQ. CDR3 amino acids: CASRAGGSTDTQYF. DNA for the CDR3: TGCGCCAGCAGGGCGGGGGGGAGCACAGATACGCAGTATTTT.

J is TRBJ1-5 and V is TRBV6-5; the match to TRBD1 covers 9 bases. The CDR3 covers 12 residues. Germline V lookup: CDR1 MNHEY, CDR2 SVGAGI. V lost 10 bases, J lost 6 bases, and 4 bases stayed unmatched. The CDR3 DNA follows: TGTGCCACTTCGACAGGGGGTCAGCCCCAGCATTTT. Its protein is CATSTGGQPQHF.